This T cell receptor (beta chain) emerged from a study of low-dose radiotherapy and immunotherapy resistance in tumors. For the study at large: Cohort 2's total reached 13 Gy over 26 weeks, at 1 Gy per fraction every two weeks. Intravenous administration to patients comprised nivolumab at 240 mg every two weeks and ipilimumab at 1 mg/kg every six weeks. Every two weeks, one day ahead of radiation and immunotherapy, cyclophosphamide 200 mg/m2 was given (intravenously).

V shed 0 bases, J shed 6 bases, and the junction held 10 bases outside the gene matches. CDR1 MNHGY and CDR2 SAAAGT come from the germline V gene. The CDR3 is 16 amino acids. Indicated time point: after trial treatment. Treatment defined: LDRT plus nivolumab, ipilimumab, low-dose cyclophosphamide and aspirin (RACIN trial). With TRAV- and TRBV-specific primers, first-strand cDNA was made, covering the alpha and beta chains. For amplifying TCRs, the PCR ran for around 20 cycles with Phusion, which was used together with a constant-region primer and the adapter on the V primers. TCRdb ran MiXCR on the reads and lists one entry per CDR3 protein. The table has around 80,000 distinct CDR3 sequences, less than 20% seen once.

This specimen consisted of PBMCs, obtained after low-dose radiotherapy plus immunotherapy. The V call is TRBV6-8, the J call TRBJ1-2; 7 bases line up with TRBD1. The receptor's source is a male donor with prostate cancer. The CDR3 protein is CASSYSAGGSFDGYTF. In nucleotides, the CDR3 is TGTGCCAGCAGTTACTCAGCAGGGGGGAGTTTTGATGGCTACACCTTC.